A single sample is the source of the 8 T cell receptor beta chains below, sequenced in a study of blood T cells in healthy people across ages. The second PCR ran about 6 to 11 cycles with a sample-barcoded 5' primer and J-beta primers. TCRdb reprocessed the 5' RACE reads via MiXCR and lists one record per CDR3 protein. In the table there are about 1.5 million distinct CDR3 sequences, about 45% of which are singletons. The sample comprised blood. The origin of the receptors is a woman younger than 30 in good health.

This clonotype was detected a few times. CDR3 in DNA: TGTGCCAGCAGACTACAGGCAGGGGGCATGAACACTGAAGCTTTCTTT. Translation gives CASRLQAGGMNTEAFF. V gene TRBV7-2 combines with J gene TRBJ1-1; 8 nucleotides align to TRBD1. V trimming: 6 bases; J trimming: 0 bases; junction bases outside the gene matches: 9. Germline V gives CDR1 SGHTA, CDR2 FQGNSA. The CDR3 runs to 16 residues.

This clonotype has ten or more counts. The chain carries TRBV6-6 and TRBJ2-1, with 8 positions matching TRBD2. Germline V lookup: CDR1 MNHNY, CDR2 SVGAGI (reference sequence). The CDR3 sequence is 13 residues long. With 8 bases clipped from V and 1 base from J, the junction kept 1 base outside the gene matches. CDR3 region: CASRGGSYNEQFF. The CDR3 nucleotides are TGTGCCAGCCGGGGGGGTTCCTACAATGAGCAGTTCTTC.

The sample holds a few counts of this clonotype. CDR3 loop: CASKRGSGNGELFF. The CDR3 bases are TGTGCCAGCAAGCGCGGGAGTGGTAACGGGGAGCTGTTTTTT. V usage is TRBV27 and J usage is TRBJ2-2, with 7 nucleotides matching TRBD2. The germline V gene has CDR1 MNHEY and CDR2 SMNVEV (reference sequence). The CDR3 spans 14 residues. V dropped 7 bases and J dropped 7; count of bases not matched to a gene: 9.

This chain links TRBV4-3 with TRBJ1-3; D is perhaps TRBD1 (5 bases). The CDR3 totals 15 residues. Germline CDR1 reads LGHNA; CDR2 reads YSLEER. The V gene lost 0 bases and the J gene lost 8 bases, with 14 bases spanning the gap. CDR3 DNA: TGCGCCAGCAGCCAAGACTGGGGCATTCCCGACACCATATATTTT. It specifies CASSQDWGIPDTIYF.

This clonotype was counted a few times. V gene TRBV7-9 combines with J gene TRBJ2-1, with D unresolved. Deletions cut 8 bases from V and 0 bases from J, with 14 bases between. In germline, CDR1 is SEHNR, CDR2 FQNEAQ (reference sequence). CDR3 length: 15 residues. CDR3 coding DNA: TGTGCCAGCGCCGCTGGACCTAGCTCCTACAATGAGCAGTTCTTC. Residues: CASAAGPSSYNEQFF.

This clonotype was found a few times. The CDR3 region has the DNA TGCAGCGGCCCTAGGGACAGCCCCTACGAGCAGTACTTC. Translated, it gives CSGPRDSPYEQYF. J is TRBJ2-7 and V is TRBV29-1, with 7 positions matching TRBD1. Germline trimming cut 7 bases from V and 2 bases from J; bases unmatched to any gene: 8. Germline V gives CDR1 SQVTM, CDR2 ANQGSEA. This CDR3 spans 13 amino acids.

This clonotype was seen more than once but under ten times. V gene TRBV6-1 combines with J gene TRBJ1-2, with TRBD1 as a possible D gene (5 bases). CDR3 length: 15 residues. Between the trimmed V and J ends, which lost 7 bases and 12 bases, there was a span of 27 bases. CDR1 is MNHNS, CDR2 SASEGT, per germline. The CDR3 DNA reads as TGTGCCAGCAACAGACAGACACAACTAGACTATGACCACACCTTC. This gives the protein CASNRQTQLDYDHTF.

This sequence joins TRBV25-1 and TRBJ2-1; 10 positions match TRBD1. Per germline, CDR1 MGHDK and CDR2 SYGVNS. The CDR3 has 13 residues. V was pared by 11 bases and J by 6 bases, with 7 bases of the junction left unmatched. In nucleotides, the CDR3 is TGTGCCCTCCGGACAGGGGGTACCAATGAGCAGTTCTTC. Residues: CALRTGGTNEQFF.